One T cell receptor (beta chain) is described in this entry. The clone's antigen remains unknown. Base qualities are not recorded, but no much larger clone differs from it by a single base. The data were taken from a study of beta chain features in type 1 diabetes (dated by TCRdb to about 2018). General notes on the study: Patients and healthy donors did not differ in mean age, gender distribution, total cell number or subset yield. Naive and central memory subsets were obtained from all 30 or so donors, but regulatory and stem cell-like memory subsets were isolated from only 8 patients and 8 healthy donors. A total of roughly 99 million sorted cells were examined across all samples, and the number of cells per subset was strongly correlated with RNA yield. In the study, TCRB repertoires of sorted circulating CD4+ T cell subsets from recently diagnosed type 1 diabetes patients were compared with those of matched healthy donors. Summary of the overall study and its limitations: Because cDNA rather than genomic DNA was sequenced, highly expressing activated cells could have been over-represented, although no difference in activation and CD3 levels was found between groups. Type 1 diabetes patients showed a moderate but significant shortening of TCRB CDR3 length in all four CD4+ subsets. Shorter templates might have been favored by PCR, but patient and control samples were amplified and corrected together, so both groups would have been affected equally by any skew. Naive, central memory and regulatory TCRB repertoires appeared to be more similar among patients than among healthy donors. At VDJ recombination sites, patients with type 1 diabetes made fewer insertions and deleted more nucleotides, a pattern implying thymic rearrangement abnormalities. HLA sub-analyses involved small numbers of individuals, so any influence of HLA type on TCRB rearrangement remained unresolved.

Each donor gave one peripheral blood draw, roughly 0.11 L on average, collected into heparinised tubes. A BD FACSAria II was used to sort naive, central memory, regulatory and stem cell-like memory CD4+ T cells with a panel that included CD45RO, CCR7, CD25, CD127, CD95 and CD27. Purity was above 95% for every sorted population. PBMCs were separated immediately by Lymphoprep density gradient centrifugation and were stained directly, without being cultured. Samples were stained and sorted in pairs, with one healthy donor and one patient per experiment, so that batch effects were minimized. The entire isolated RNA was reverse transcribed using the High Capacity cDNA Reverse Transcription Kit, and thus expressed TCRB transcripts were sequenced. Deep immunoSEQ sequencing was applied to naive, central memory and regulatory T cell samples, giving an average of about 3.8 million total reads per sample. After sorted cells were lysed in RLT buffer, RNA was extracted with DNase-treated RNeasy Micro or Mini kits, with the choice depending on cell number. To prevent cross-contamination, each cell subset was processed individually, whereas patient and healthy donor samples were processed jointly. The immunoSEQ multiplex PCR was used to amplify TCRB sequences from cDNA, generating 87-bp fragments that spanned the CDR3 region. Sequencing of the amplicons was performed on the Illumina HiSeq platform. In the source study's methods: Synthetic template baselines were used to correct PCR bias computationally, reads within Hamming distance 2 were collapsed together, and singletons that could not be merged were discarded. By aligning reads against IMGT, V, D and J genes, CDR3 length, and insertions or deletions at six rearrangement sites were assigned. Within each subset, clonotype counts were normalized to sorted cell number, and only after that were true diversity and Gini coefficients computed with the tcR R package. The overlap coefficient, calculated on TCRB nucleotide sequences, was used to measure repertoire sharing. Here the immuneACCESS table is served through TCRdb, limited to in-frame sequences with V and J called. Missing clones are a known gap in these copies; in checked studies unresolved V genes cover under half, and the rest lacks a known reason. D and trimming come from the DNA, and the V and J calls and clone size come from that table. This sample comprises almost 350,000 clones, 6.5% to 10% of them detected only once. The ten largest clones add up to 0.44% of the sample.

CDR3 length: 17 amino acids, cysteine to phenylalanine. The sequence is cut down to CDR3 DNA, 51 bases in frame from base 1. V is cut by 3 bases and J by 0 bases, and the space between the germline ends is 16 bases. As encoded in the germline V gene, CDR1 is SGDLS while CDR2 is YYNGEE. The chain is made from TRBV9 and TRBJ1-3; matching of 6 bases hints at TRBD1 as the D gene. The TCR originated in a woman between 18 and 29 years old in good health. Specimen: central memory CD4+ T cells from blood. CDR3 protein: CASSARTDSGSGNTIYF. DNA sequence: TGTGCCAGCAGCGCCAGAACGGACAGTGGCTCTGGAAACACCATATATTTT.